These T cell receptor beta chains were read from a single sample in a study of T-cell reconstitution after alpha-beta-depleted transplantation in children. TCRdb called the PCR reads again in MiXCR, with one record for every CDR3 protein. This sample carries 75,000 to 80,000 distinct CDR3 sequences, 15% to 20% of them seen once, and the ten largest clones take 51%. Sequencing was performed on PBMCs, mostly from graft donor cells, taken 360 days after TCRalphabeta/CD19-depleted stem cell transplant. The source of these receptors is a male patient between 2 and 10 years old who had a stem cell transplant for acute lymphoblastic leukemia, so the T cells may come from the graft donor. CDR3s leave out the opening cysteine and the closing phenylalanine or tryptophan.

>TRBJ2-1|TRBV3-1
ASSLLAGGPYNEQF
>TRBJ2-3|TRBV5-1
ASSRQGAPTDTQY
>TRBJ2-2|TRBV4-1
ASSRAWGNTGELF
>TRBJ2-1|TRBV7-8
ASSLGLAGASSYNEQF
>TRBJ1-1|TRBV5-1
ASSLVGADTEAF
>TRBJ2-3|TRBV7-2
ASSPLGAGGQY
>TRBJ2-7|TRBV12-3/TRBV12-4
ASSSHRQGKEQY
>TRBJ2-2|TRBV6-1
ASSGGSTGRLF
>TRBJ2-4|TRBV27
ASSRGGVWGEAKNIQY
>TRBJ1-6|TRBV29-1
SVWTGHLNSPLH
>TRBJ2-1|TRBV12-3/TRBV12-4
ASSLQGREAYNEQF
>TRBJ2-5|TRBV12-3/TRBV12-4
ASTEKGEETQY
>TRBJ2-5|TRBV5-4
ASSPGQGMTQY
>TRBJ2-7|TRBV5-1
ASSLVGVYEQY
>TRBJ2-7|TRBV5-5
ASSLVGKASYEQY
>TRBJ2-5|TRBV24-1
ATEGQGGETQY
>TRBJ2-5|TRBV6-5
ASSYWTVGGRGTQY
>TRBJ2-2|TRBV7-9
ASSRLGGTNTGELF
>TRBJ2-1|TRBV7-6
ASSSRGGKQF
>TRBJ1-1|TRBV6-1
ASDWDRGGTEAF
>TRBJ2-5|TRBV24-1
ATSDTRDVQETQY
>TRBJ2-6|TRBV24-1
ATGGSRAGANVLT